Below, one TCR beta chain is given with its context. This CDR3 is built from 16 residues. J gave up 7 bases and V 0 bases, and 11 bases lay outside the gene matches. Looked up from germline, CDR1 is MGHRA and CDR2 is YSYEKL. This record comes from a study of blood T cell repertoires in COVID-19. Study-level information: Italy, Spain and the United States were the sources of the convalescent and acute COVID-19 samples. T cells, B-cell-depleted T cells, or PBMCs provided the cDNA or gDNA that served as material.

Authors' analysis steps: Estimation of nucleated cell counts relied on the amplification of reference gene primers. Data came from immunoSEQ multiplex PCR; TCRdb stores just in-frame clones and leaves some out. V, J and clone size were drawn from that table, and D and trimming were deduced from the DNA. The repertoire includes under 35,000 clones, 88% of them detected once, and approximately 5.9% sits in the top ten. The source of this sequence is a human donor in a cohort sampled during active COVID-19. This sequence joins TRBV4-1 and TRBJ1-2, with 7 bases aligning to TRBD1. Sequenced material: peripheral blood. The CDR3 here is CASSQDPKTTGSGYTF. For the CDR3, the DNA is TGCGCCAGCAGCCAAGATCCTAAGACGACAGGGTCTGGCTACACCTTC.